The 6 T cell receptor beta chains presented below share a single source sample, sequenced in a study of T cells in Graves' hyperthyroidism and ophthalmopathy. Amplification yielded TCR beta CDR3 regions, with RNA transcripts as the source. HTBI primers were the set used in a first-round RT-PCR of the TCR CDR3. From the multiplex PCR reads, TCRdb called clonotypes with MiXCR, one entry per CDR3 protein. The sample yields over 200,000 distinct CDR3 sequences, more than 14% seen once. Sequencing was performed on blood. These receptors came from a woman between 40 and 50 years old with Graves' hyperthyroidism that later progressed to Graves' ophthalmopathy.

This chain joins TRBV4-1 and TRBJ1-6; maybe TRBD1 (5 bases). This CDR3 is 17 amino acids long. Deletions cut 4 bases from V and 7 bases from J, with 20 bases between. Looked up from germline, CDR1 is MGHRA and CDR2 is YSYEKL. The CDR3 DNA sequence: TGCGCCAGCAGCCGAACAGGTCTTAATCCCGTGAATTCACCCCTCCACTTT. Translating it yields CASSRTGLNPVNSPLHF.

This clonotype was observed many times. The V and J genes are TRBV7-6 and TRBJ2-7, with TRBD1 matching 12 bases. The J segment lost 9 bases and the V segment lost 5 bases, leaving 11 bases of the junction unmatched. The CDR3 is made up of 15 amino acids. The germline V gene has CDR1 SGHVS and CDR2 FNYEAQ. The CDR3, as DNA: TGTGCCAGCAGCGTCTCCGGGACAGGGGGCGATGTGCAGTACTTC. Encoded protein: CASSVSGTGGDVQYF.

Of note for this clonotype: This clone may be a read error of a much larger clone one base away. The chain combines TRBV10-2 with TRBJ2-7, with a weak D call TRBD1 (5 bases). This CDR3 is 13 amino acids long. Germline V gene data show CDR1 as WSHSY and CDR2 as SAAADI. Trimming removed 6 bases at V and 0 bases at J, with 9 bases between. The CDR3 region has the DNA TGCGCCAGCAGCCACAGGACCTCCTACGAGCAGTACTTC. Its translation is CASSHRTSYEQYF.

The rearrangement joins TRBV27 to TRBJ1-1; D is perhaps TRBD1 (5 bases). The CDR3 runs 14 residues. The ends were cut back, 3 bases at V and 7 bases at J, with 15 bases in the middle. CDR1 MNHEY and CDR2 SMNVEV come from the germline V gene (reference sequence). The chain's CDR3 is CASSFGAPGHEAFF. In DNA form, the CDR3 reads TGTGCCAGCAGTTTCGGGGCCCCGGGGCATGAAGCTTTCTTT.

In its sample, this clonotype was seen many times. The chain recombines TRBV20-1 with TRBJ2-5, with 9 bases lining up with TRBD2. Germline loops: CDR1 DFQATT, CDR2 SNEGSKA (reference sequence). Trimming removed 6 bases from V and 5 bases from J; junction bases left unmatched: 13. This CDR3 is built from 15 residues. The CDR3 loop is CSARGGSGSAETQYF. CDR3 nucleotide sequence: TGCAGTGCCCGGGGGGGTAGCGGGAGTGCGGAGACCCAGTACTTC.

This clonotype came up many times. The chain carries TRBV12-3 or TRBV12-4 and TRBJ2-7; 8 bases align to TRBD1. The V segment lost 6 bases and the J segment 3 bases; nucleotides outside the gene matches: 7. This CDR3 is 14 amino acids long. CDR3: CASSHGQGHYEQYF. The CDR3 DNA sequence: TGTGCCAGCAGCCATGGACAGGGCCACTACGAGCAGTACTTC.